This T cell receptor beta chain comes out of a study of Ad26.COV2.S vaccination and SARS-CoV-2 variants. For the study at large: Ad26.COV2.S given intramuscularly, once or twice 56 days apart. Study results and caveats: Measurement of non-spike TCR breadth gave similar results in vaccine and placebo recipients. Breadth, reportedly substantial, characterized the spike-specific CD8+ and CD4+ T cell responses after vaccination.

Documented treatment: around 19 received Ad26.COV2.S at low or high dose, single or two shots; 5 received placebo; per-sample allocation not given. All samples were drawn on day 63, counting from the first vaccine or placebo injection. Vaccination used an Ad26 vector expressing Wuhan-strain SARS-CoV-2 spike. Assay: immunoSEQ multiplex PCR; the TCRdb copy retains only in-frame clones and omits some. The sample has some 410,000 clones; roughly 90% are singletons. The CDR3 covers 16 residues. Looked up from germline, CDR1 is MNHNS and CDR2 is SASEGT. Trimming shortened V by 3 bases and J by 6 bases, and 20 bases separated the two germline ends. Worth noting for this clone: What it recognizes is unknown.

The receptor's source is a person between 18 and 65 years old who received the Ad26.COV2.S COVID-19 vaccine or a placebo. The rearrangement uses TRBV6-1 and TRBJ1-2; possible D gene TRBD1, 6 bases. The specimen comprised peripheral blood, sampled in a trial of Ad26.COV2.S vaccine versus placebo. As DNA, the CDR3 is TGTGCCAGCAGTGAGGGACACGGGGGCGAAGCGGATGGCTACACCTTC. This gives the protein CASSEGHGGEADGYTF.